This TCR beta chain derives from a study of Graves' ophthalmopathy and Graves' hyperthyroidism. Trimming left V 7 bases short and J 2 bases short, with 18 bases between. Germline-derived CDR1 and CDR2 are SNHLY and FYNNEI. This CDR3 has 15 residues. Exclusion covered patients with other autoimmune diseases or uncontrolled infections (as well as pregnancy or lactation). This clonotype occurred a few times. Its antigen is undetermined. Amplification from RNA transcripts yielded the TCR beta CDR3 regions. RT-PCR with HTBI primers came first, then second-round multiplex PCR. Each CDR3 protein is one row after TCRdb ran MiXCR on the multiplex PCR reads. The sample shows about 14,000 distinct CDR3 sequences, approximately 49% of them seen only once. Broader study findings: Separation of ophthalmopathy from stable hyperthyroidism was achieved by a 13-signature model, at roughly 88% sensitivity and under 82% specificity.

The chain joins TRBV2 to TRBJ2-7; either TRBD1 or TRBD2 may supply D (5 bases each). The sequencing sample was made of peripheral blood. The origin of this receptor is a woman aged 30 to 39 with Graves' ophthalmopathy. CDR3 protein: CASTQDRDGPYEQYF. For the CDR3, the DNA is TGTGCCAGCACCCAGGACCGGGACGGTCCCTACGAGCAGTACTTC. Supplemented by reference TRBV2 and TRBJ2-7, the full variable domain reads EPEVTQTPSHQVTQMGQEVILRCVPISNHLYFYWYRQILGQKVEFLVSFYNNEISEKSEIFDDQFSVERPDGSNFTLKIRSTKLEDSAMYFCASTQDRDGPYEQYFGPGTRLTVT.